What follows are 32 T cell receptor beta chains derived from one specimen sequenced in a study of T cells in Graves' hyperthyroidism and ophthalmopathy. Amplification of TCR beta CDR3 regions was performed using RNA transcripts as template. HTBI primers drove first-round RT-PCR of the TCR CDR3. One entry per CDR3 protein, called by TCRdb with MiXCR from the multiplex PCR reads. Of some 560,000 distinct CDR3 sequences detected, about 14% appear once; the ten largest clones hold approximately 14%. The sequenced sample was blood. Receptors were obtained from a woman aged 40 to 49 with Graves' hyperthyroidism.

This clonotype was seen ten or more times. This sequence joins TRBV2 and TRBJ1-3; 7 bases are shared with TRBD1. V trimming: 5 bases; J trimming: 4 bases; junction bases outside the gene matches: 5. In germline, CDR1 is SNHLY, CDR2 FYNNEI. The length of the CDR3 is 14 residues. CDR3 residues: CASSKDRTGNTIYF. Here the CDR3 DNA reads TGTGCCAGCAGTAAGGACAGGACAGGAAACACCATATATTTT.

This clonotype was recorded many times. The rearrangement uses TRBV2 and TRBJ2-5; the D gene is possibly TRBD2 (6 bases). Trimming took off 3 bases at V and 4 bases at J, with 12 bases between the two ends. CDR1 and CDR2 (germline): SNHLY, FYNNEI. The CDR3 runs to 14 residues. Here the CDR3 reads CASSERAGRETQYF. The CDR3 coding sequence is TGTGCCAGCAGTGAGCGGGCGGGGCGAGAGACCCAGTACTTC.

This rearrangement joins TRBV4-1 to TRBJ2-2, with 15 bases lining up with TRBD2. CDR3 length: 22 residues. In germline, CDR1 is MGHRA, CDR2 YSYEKL. V gave up 0 bases and J gave up 4 bases; unmatched junction bases: 15. This CDR3 is CASSQDHGTSGRNKVGTGELFF. The CDR3 nucleotides are TGCGCCAGCAGCCAAGATCACGGGACTAGCGGGAGGAATAAAGTTGGCACCGGGGAGCTGTTTTTT.

This clonotype was seen many times. V and J are TRBV28 and TRBJ1-4; no definite D call. V gave up 6 bases and J gave up 7 bases, with 6 bases separating them. The CDR3 has 11 residues. The germline gives CDR1 MDHEN, CDR2 SYDVKM. The CDR3 DNA is TGTGCCAGCAGACAGTTTGAAAAACTGTTTTTT. The encoded protein is CASRQFEKLFF.

The sample holds many counts of this clonotype. V gene TRBV28 combines with J gene TRBJ1-5; 7 nucleotides agree with TRBD1. The V gene's germline CDR1 is MDHEN and CDR2 SYDVKM. The junction had 11 bases not matched to a gene; V was cut back by 6 bases and J by 3 bases. The CDR3 spans 16 residues. CDR3 sequence (DNA): TGTGCCAGCAGGCCAACAGGGGCCCCAAACAATCAGCCCCAGCATTTT. It is translated as CASRPTGAPNNQPQHF.

This chain joins TRBV3-1 and TRBJ1-6; D may be TRBD1 (6 bases). There are 13 residues in the CDR3. CDR1 and CDR2 from the germline V gene are LGHDT and YNNKEL (reference sequence). The V end lost 3 bases, the J end lost 10 bases, and 10 bases lay between the germline ends. The CDR3 coding sequence is TGTGCCAGCAGCCAGTCAGGGGCATCACCCCTCCACTTT. It yields the protein CASSQSGASPLHF.

The rearrangement joins TRBV6-1 to TRBJ2-1; D possibly corresponds to TRBD2 (5 bases). V lost 7 bases to trimming and J lost 2 bases, with 12 bases between them. Germline V gene sequence: CDR1 MNHNS, CDR2 SASEGT. The CDR3 covers 14 residues. The CDR3 region has the DNA TGTGCCAGCATCGAGGGTTCCCCCTACAATGAGCAGTTCTTC. This encodes CASIEGSPYNEQFF.

This clonotype was counted at least ten times. This sequence joins TRBV27 and TRBJ2-7; maybe TRBD1 (6 bases). The CDR3 extends over 16 amino acids. Trimming stripped 6 bases from V and 2 bases from J, with 20 bases between. The V gene's germline CDR1 is MNHEY and CDR2 SMNVEV (reference sequence). The CDR3 is CASSSLQGIGPYEQYF. CDR3 DNA: TGTGCCAGCAGCTCGCTACAGGGTATTGGACCCTACGAGCAGTACTTC.

V gene TRBV5-1 combines with J gene TRBJ2-3; TRBD1 or TRBD2 may be the D gene (7 bases each). Trimming removed 1 base from V and 2 bases from J, with 20 bases in between. Germline lookup yields CDR1 SGHRS and CDR2 YFSETQ. The CDR3 contains 18 residues. The CDR3 bases are TGCGCCAGCAGCTTGACGGGCCAGGGGGGGCTTCTCACAGATACGCAGTATTTT. It is translated as CASSLTGQGGLLTDTQYF.

A note on this clonotype: This sequence may be a read error, since a much larger clone differs from it by one base. V gene TRBV7-9 combines with J gene TRBJ2-7; D tentatively fits TRBD1 or TRBD2 (6 bases each). The CDR3 is 14 amino acids. V lost 8 bases and J lost 4, with 18 bases in between. CDR1 and CDR2 (germline): SEHNR, FQNEAQ (reference sequence). CDR3 bases: TGTGCCAGCGGAAACACAGGGAGGACGTACGAGCAGTACTTC. Translating gives CASGNTGRTYEQYF.

This clonotype has ten or more counts. The gene calls are TRBV28 and TRBJ2-5, with D unclear. The germline CDR1 and CDR2 sequences are MDHEN and SYDVKM. This CDR3 is 13 amino acids long. V was trimmed by 5 bases and J by 4 bases, leaving 11 bases between them. CDR3 sequence reads: CASSRLGPETQYF. In nucleotides, the CDR3 is TGTGCCAGCAGTAGACTTGGTCCAGAGACCCAGTACTTC.

This clonotype was seen a handful of times. The chain joins TRBV20-1 to TRBJ1-2; 8 nucleotides align to TRBD1. Looked up from germline, CDR1 is DFQATT and CDR2 is SNEGSKA (reference sequence). The CDR3 covers 14 residues. V lost 1 base to trimming and J lost 4 bases; unmatched junction nucleotides: 5. The CDR3 bases are TGCAGTGCTAGAGTTGAGGACAGGGTCTATGGCTACACCTTC. It translates to CSARVEDRVYGYTF.

A few counts support this clonotype. A much larger clonotype is one base distant, so this may be a read error. The J gene is TRBJ2-3, the V gene TRBV11-2; D is unresolved. The CDR3 spans 16 residues. Germline assignment: CDR1 SGHAT and CDR2 FQNNGV. Trimming removed 0 bases at V and 5 bases at J, with 15 bases between. The CDR3 bases are TGTGCCAGCAGCTTAGATGTGGACCCCGGGTTAGATACGCAGTATTTT. Residues: CASSLDVDPGLDTQYF.

The rearrangement uses TRBV20-1 and TRBJ1-1; possibly TRBD1 for D (5 bases). The CDR3 spans 14 residues. The V gene lost 7 bases and the J gene lost 2 bases, with 17 bases spanning the gap. Germline V lookup: CDR1 DFQATT, CDR2 SNEGSKA (reference sequence). The CDR3 DNA follows: TGCAGTGGGATCTGGACACACAAAAACACTGAAGCTTTCTTT. This sequence encodes CSGIWTHKNTEAFF.

This clonotype was seen repeatedly, ten times or more. The gene calls are TRBV6-1 and TRBJ1-5, with no clear D. The V gene's germline CDR1 is MNHNS and CDR2 SASEGT. This CDR3 is built from 14 residues. Trimming shortened V by 2 bases and J by 3 bases, and 8 bases separated the two germline ends. The CDR3 spells CASSESGYNQPQHF. CDR3 DNA sequence: TGTGCCAGCAGTGAAAGCGGATACAATCAGCCCCAGCATTTT.

The sample holds many counts of this clonotype. DNA of the CDR3: TGCGCCAGCAGCGGAACCGGGAAGGAGGCCTACGAGCAGTACTTC. Amino acid sequence: CASSGTGKEAYEQYF. The chain couples TRBV5-1 to TRBJ2-7; weak D call: TRBD2 (5 bases). V lost 4 bases, J lost 2 bases, and 16 bases lay in between. Germline V CDR1 and CDR2: SGHRS, YFSETQ. The CDR3 has 15 amino acids.

This clonotype was seen at least ten times. V is TRBV6-1 and J is TRBJ1-2, with D perhaps matching TRBD1 (6 bases). This CDR3 spans 13 amino acids. Germline lookup yields CDR1 MNHNS and CDR2 SASEGT. V lost 4 bases, J lost 7 bases, and 13 bases lay in between. DNA for the CDR3: TGTGCCAGCAGTGGTCACAGGGACGGTGGCTACACCTTC. It codes for CASSGHRDGGYTF.

In this sample, this clonotype turned up many times. This chain uses TRBV4-2 with TRBJ2-5, with D possibly matching TRBD2 (6 bases). The CDR3 loop spans 16 amino acids. V lost 1 base and J 5 bases, leaving 17 bases between the germline ends. The germline gives CDR1 LGHNA, CDR2 YNFKEQ. DNA for the CDR3: TGTGCCAGCAGCCAAGCGGGTCAGGGAGGTCAGGAGACCCAGTACTTC. Translation: CASSQAGQGGQETQYF.

This clonotype was picked up many times. V gene TRBV7-8 combines with J gene TRBJ2-2; tentatively, D is TRBD2 (5 bases). The CDR3 loop spans 16 amino acids. The V gene lost 3 bases and the J gene lost 8 bases, with 19 bases spanning the gap. CDR1 is SGHVS, CDR2 FQNEAQ, per germline. CDR3 in DNA: TGTGCCAGCAGCTTCGGACTGGCCGGAACGGGAGGGGAGCTGTTTTTT. Protein sequence: CASSFGLAGTGGELFF.

This clonotype was counted a single time. Here the CDR3 DNA reads TGTGCCAGCAGCTTCCGCGGAGGGGTGGGCTCCTACAATGAGCAGTTCTTC. Translating it yields CASSFRGGVGSYNEQFF. The gene calls are TRBV7-8 and TRBJ2-1, with TRBD2 as a possible D gene (6 bases). V was trimmed by 3 bases and J by 0 bases, leaving 15 bases between them. The CDR3 length is 17 residues. Germline CDR1 is SGHVS and CDR2 is FQNEAQ.

In its sample, this clonotype was seen many times. The chain links TRBV12-3 or TRBV12-4 to TRBJ2-5; D is unclear. This CDR3 contains 16 residues. The V end lost 6 bases, the J end lost 4 bases, and 21 bases lay between the germline ends. CDR3: CASSVRAPNTGETQYF. The CDR3 region has the DNA TGTGCCAGCAGCGTCCGGGCCCCCAATACCGGAGAGACCCAGTACTTC.

This clonotype was detected only a few times. V and J are TRBV5-6 and TRBJ2-5, with D perhaps TRBD2 (7 bases). The CDR3 loop spans 15 amino acids. Trimming pared 3 bases from V and 5 bases from J, leaving 17 bases between. Per germline, CDR1 SGHDT and CDR2 YYEEEE. Here the CDR3 reads CASSSFSSGGETQYF. The DNA of the CDR3 is TGTGCCAGCAGCTCCTTCTCTTCGGGGGGCGAGACCCAGTACTTC.

The chain links TRBV3-1 to TRBJ2-1, with TRBD2 matching 10 bases. CDR3 length equals 16 residues. The J segment lost 6 bases and the V segment lost 1 base, leaving 6 bases of the junction unmatched. Germline V lookup: CDR1 LGHDT, CDR2 YNNKEL (reference sequence). The CDR3 is CASSQVASGSGNEQFF. CDR3 DNA: TGTGCCAGCAGCCAAGTTGCTAGCGGGAGTGGCAATGAGCAGTTCTTC.

Ten or more counts support this clonotype. This chain uses TRBV28 with TRBJ1-3, with D unresolved. The CDR3 is 13 amino acids. The germline V gene encodes CDR1 MDHEN and CDR2 SYDVKM. Trimming left V 6 bases short and J 0 bases short, with 6 bases between. CDR3 DNA sequence: TGTGCCAGCAGGGTTCGCTCTGGAAACACCATATATTTT. This codes for CASRVRSGNTIYF. The full variable domain, in which reference TRBV28 and TRBJ1-3 provide the parts outside the CDR3, is DVKVTQSSRYLVKRTGEKVFLECVQDMDHENMFWYRQDPGLGLRLIYFSYDVKMKEKGDIPEGYSVSREKKERFSLILESASTNQTSMYLCASRVRSGNTIYFGEGSWLTVV.

This clonotype has ten or more counts. The chain recombines TRBV2 with TRBJ2-2; D possibly corresponds to TRBD2 (5 bases). This CDR3 region has 12 residues. Between the trimmed V and J ends, which lost 6 bases and 6 bases, there was a span of 8 bases. CDR1 and CDR2 (germline): SNHLY, FYNNEI. CDR3 DNA: TGTGCCAGCAGGTCGGGGTCCGGGGAGCTGTTTTTT. Translating gives CASRSGSGELFF.

The chain uses TRBV29-1 and TRBJ2-1, with 12 positions matching TRBD2. CDR1 and CDR2 (germline): SQVTM, ANQGSEA. The CDR3 is 14 amino acids. J lost 4 bases, V lost 5 bases, and 3 bases had no gene match. The CDR3 region has the DNA TGCAGCGTTCTAGCGGGAGGGACGTACAATGAGCAGTTCTTC. Amino acids: CSVLAGGTYNEQFF.

In its sample, this clonotype was seen many times. This sequence joins TRBV27 and TRBJ2-1; maybe TRBD2 (5 bases). The CDR3 is 14 amino acids. Deletions cut 3 bases from V and 7 bases from J, with 13 bases between. Germline assignment: CDR1 MNHEY and CDR2 SMNVEV (reference sequence). The CDR3: CASSLFGETNEQFF. The CDR3 region has the DNA TGTGCCAGCAGTTTGTTCGGGGAGACGAATGAGCAGTTCTTC.

The genes are TRBV20-1 and TRBJ1-2; 10 bases are a match to TRBD1. The CDR3 extends over 13 amino acids. The V segment lost 2 bases and the J segment 6 bases; nucleotides outside the gene matches: 3. Germline loops: CDR1 DFQATT, CDR2 SNEGSKA (reference sequence). The CDR3 coding sequence is TGCAGTGCTAGACCCGGGACAGGGGATGGCTACACCTTC. Translation gives CSARPGTGDGYTF.

This chain links TRBV9 with TRBJ1-2, with D maybe TRBD1 (6 bases). V lost 0 bases and J 7 bases, leaving 7 bases between the germline ends. Per the germline V gene, CDR1 is SGDLS and CDR2 is YYNGEE. The CDR3 is 12 residues long. The CDR3 DNA sequence: TGTGCCAGCAGCGTAGTGGGGGCTGGCTACACCTTC. It translates to CASSVVGAGYTF.

V usage is TRBV30 and J usage is TRBJ2-7, with TRBD1 matching over 9 bases. The junction had 7 bases not matched to a gene; V was cut back by 4 bases and J by 0 bases. Germline CDR1 is GTSNPN and CDR2 is SVGIG (reference sequence). This CDR3 comprises 15 residues. In nucleotides, the CDR3 is TGTGCCTGGACCACCGGACAGGGGTCCTCCTACGAGCAGTACTTC. Protein sequence: CAWTTGQGSSYEQYF.

The chain links TRBV10-3 to TRBJ1-6; D perhaps matches TRBD1 (6 bases). The CDR3 consists of 15 residues. V gave up 2 bases and J gave up 7 bases, with 12 bases separating them. CDR1 is ENHRY, CDR2 SYGVKD, per germline. CDR3 nucleotide sequence: TGTGCCATCAGTGAGAACAGGGCAGGGAATTCACCCCTCCACTTT. Its translation is CAISENRAGNSPLHF.

This clonotype was recorded many times. This chain joins TRBV12-3 or TRBV12-4 and TRBJ2-1; 7 nucleotides line up with TRBD1. The CDR3 loop spans 16 amino acids. The trim removed 4 bases at V and 5 bases at J, leaving 11 bases unmatched. The chain's CDR3 is CASSSGQALLDNEQFF. Here the CDR3 DNA reads TGTGCCAGCAGTTCAGGACAGGCCCTCCTAGACAATGAGCAGTTCTTC.